These 4 T cell receptor beta chains originate from one sample sequenced in a study of regulatory T cells in long-lasting Graves disease. As to time point: persistent/refractory GD, antithyroid drugs over 5 years with positive TRAb. Making the TCR library involved RNA that had been extracted from PBMCs. Arm-PCR of CDR3 regions with iRepertoire HTBI primers generated TCR beta libraries. One entry per CDR3 protein results from TCRdb running MiXCR on the multiplex PCR reads. The table includes hundreds of thousands of distinct CDR3 sequences, less than 25% detected once. Source: peripheral blood mononuclear cells (PBMCs), taken when the disease was refractory, from a patient treated with antithyroid drugs. These receptors all come from a female donor with Graves disease.

This clonotype was picked up many times. The CDR3 DNA is TGCAGTGCCCCCGGGACCGGGGAGCTGTTTTTT. As protein: CSAPGTGELFF. The genes are TRBV20-1 and TRBJ2-2; D gene unclear. V lost 6 bases and J lost 5, with 7 bases in between. Germline V gene sequence: CDR1 DFQATT, CDR2 SNEGSKA (reference sequence). The CDR3 loop spans 11 amino acids.

In this sample, this clonotype turned up many times. J is TRBJ2-4 and V is TRBV2; the match to TRBD2 covers 7 bases. CDR1 is SNHLY, CDR2 FYNNEI, per germline. The ends lost 8 bases at V and 3 bases at J; junction bases unmatched: 7. The CDR3 runs to 14 residues. The CDR3 DNA follows: TGTGCCAGCTCCGTTGGGGGGGGCAAAAACATTCAGTACTTC. Its protein product is CASSVGGGKNIQYF.

This chain joins TRBV7-3 and TRBJ1-1; D is possibly TRBD1 (5 bases). Trimming took off 5 bases at V and 10 bases at J, with 23 bases between the two ends. CDR1 and CDR2 from the germline V gene are SGHTA and FQGTGA. This CDR3 has 15 amino acids. The CDR3 sequence: CASSLSGWPDGGAFF. DNA of the CDR3: TGTGCCAGCAGCCTATCCGGTTGGCCTGACGGGGGAGCTTTCTTT.

This sequence joins TRBV12-3 or TRBV12-4 and TRBJ1-6; the D gene is possibly TRBD1 (5 bases). V was pared by 6 bases and J by 7 bases, with 16 bases between. The CDR3 totals 15 residues. CDR3 protein: CASSLLGGGNSPLHF. The DNA of the CDR3 is TGTGCCAGCAGCCTCCTGGGGGGTGGAAATTCACCCCTCCACTTT.